This T cell receptor beta chain was obtained from a study of response to subunit inactivated influenza vaccine. In regard to this clonotype: Its target is unknown.

V gave up 2 bases and J gave up 11 bases; unmatched junction bases: 9. Germline CDR1 and CDR2: SGDLS and YYNGEE. The CDR3 extends over 14 amino acids. One entry per CDR3 protein results from TCRdb running MiXCR on the RT-PCR reads. Here the sample spans 600,000 to 700,000 distinct CDR3 sequences, around 15% being singletons. General observations from the study: The authors put forward the suggestion that each seasonal influenza vaccination may bring in only a limited number of new T cells.

This chain joins TRBV9 and TRBJ1-3; 8 bases align to TRBD1. The source was PBMCs from blood, collected 14 days before vaccination. This TCR came from a man aged 50-59 years who received an inactivated influenza vaccine. In DNA, the CDR3 is TGTGCCAGCAGCGTCGGGACAGGCCGGGGTTCCATATATTTT. Translating gives CASSVGTGRGSIYF. Full variable domain (rest looked up from reference TRBV9 and TRBJ1-3): DSGVTQTPKHLITATGQRVTLRCSPRSGDLSVYWYQQSLDQGLQFLIQYYNGEERAKGNILERFSAQQFPDLHSELNLSSLELGDSALYFCASSVGTGRGSIYFGEGSWLTVV.